This TCR beta chain was recovered during a study of human T cells and chemical hapten exposure (dated by TCRdb to the early 2020s). About the study as a whole: For sensitization, 2% DPC in acetone was applied to a roughly 2 cm by roughly 2 cm area of upper inner arm skin. Throughout the study period of around 25 weeks, patients also received therapeutic DPC doses to the scalp every week. Patch testing was performed on the upper back with Finn chambers containing 0.01% DPC, and the patch tests were scored after 6 days according to International Contact Dermatitis Research Group standards. The mostly female patient cohort included alopecia areata with under or over 50% scalp involvement, alopecia totalis and alopecia universalis. The libraries were sequenced as a pool, and the TCR yield per sample differed mostly because of small variations in library volumes within the pool. In alopecia patients, the study followed how the peripheral blood TCR repertoire changed in vivo over primary and secondary sensitization to diphenylcyclopropenone (DPC), a hapten. Blood was sampled from patients pre-sensitization (week 0) and at 2, 6 and about 24 weeks after DPC sensitization. Nearly 30 alopecia patients gave blood for TCR sequencing at one to four time points (pre-sensitization, 2, 6 and 24 weeks).

Receptors were amplified or captured by RACE. The run used a NextSeq 500. Library preparation attached unique molecular identifiers to individual cDNA molecules for quantitative, reproducible TCR counting. From each blood RNA sample, both TCR alpha and TCR beta chains were sequenced. Under the source paper's analysis protocol: Samples had a median of roughly 100,000 TCRs, with a range from roughly 20,000 to 690,600. V, J and CDR3 annotation of the TCR reads was performed with the Decombinator software suite. Every sample was subsampled to the same number of TCRs (28,000) for the PS versus PT1 abundance plots. TCRs were defined as expanded if absent before sensitization and observed at least eight times at the 2-week time point. TCRdb trimmed public reads at Q25 via fastp, called clones via MiXCR and kept in-frame beta chains. Each CDR3 protein appears once, grouped with its most common genes and DNA. TCRdb, rather than the study authors, made the V and J calls. The sample table records around 69,000 distinct CDR3 sequences; roughly 9.8% of these occur just once. The ten largest clones take up 3% to 4% of the sample.

What the time point label conveys for this sample: patch test 1, 2 weeks after DPC sensitization. Interpreted using the paper, the treatment or condition label stands for: therapeutic diphenylcyclopropenone sensitization with weekly scalp DPC. At each patch-test visit, blood was drawn before the patch test was applied. Patients were eligible if aged 18 to 70, diagnosed with alopecia and judged suitable for DPC therapy, and pregnant patients were excluded. Total RNA was isolated from unfractionated whole blood collected in Tempus Blood RNA tubes. A note on this clonotype: No cognate antigen has been identified for it. No base quality information exists; no much larger clone differs at one position.

General conclusions and limits of the study: Compared with pre-sensitization or healthy control sets, expanded TCRs formed significantly more large CDR3 similarity clusters, which is consistent with antigen-driven responses. DPC sensitization did not change the number of TCRs with a frequency above 1 in 1000, and there was no evidence of changes in global repertoire structure. A positive correlation was found between the number of PT1 expanded TCRs and patch test score, with significance reached at thresholds 8, 16 and 32 but not 4. Repeated subsampling changed both the strength of the expansion versus patch-test correlation and the threshold at which the correlation became significant. Alopecia, a presumed autoimmune disease, was present in all patients, so the immune response of the patients might differ from that of healthy individuals.

Based on the germline V gene (reference sequence), the CDR1 and CDR2 sequences are SEHNR and FQNEAQ. Cut back by 3 bases and 6 bases, the V and J ends lie 11 bases apart. From cysteine to phenylalanine, the CDR3 is 14 amino acids long. Of the read, only the CDR3 DNA is kept; its 42 bases are in frame from base 1. Sample: whole blood, taken in connection with sensitization to the hapten diphenylcyclopropenone (DPC). The chain was built from TRBV7-9 and TRBJ1-4; the D gene assignment is ambiguous. The sequence was collected from a woman aged 40 to 49 with alopecia areata. Some clones in this sample may be carry-over from other donors' samples. The bases read TGTGCCAGCAGCTTTATCCAGCCGCATGAAAAACTGTTTTTT. Protein translation: CASSFIQPHEKLFF.